This T cell receptor (beta chain) is drawn from a study of blood T cell repertoires in COVID-19. The method was immunoSEQ multiplex PCR; TCRdb's version includes in-frame clones alone and lacks a portion of them. The sample consists of some 330,000 clones, 80% to 90% of them appearing once. Recruits, aged roughly 18 to 100 years, lived in 24 US areas. Membership in each cohort depended on participant-reported clinical history. The recovered donors of Cohort 3 showed two negative PCRs, clearance, or symptom resolution. The V gene lost 4 bases and the J gene lost 3 bases, with 9 bases spanning the gap. The CDR3 loop spans 12 amino acids. The germline gives CDR1 GTSNPN, CDR2 SVGIG (reference sequence).

Sequencing input: PBMCs or T cells enriched from blood (not recorded which). This TCR was recovered from a man aged 30-40 years who had recovered from COVID-19. The rearrangement uses TRBV30 and TRBJ1-2; perhaps TRBD1 as D (6 bases). The CDR3 DNA reads as TGTGCCTGGACCGACAGGTACTATGGCTACACCTTC. This sequence encodes CAWTDRYYGYTF.